This T cell receptor beta chain was obtained from a study of OX40 agonist ivuxolimab in advanced cancers. Study background: It was ivuxolimab, an agonistic anti-OX40 (CD134) antibody, that patients were treated with. Dose-escalation subjects each had hepatocellular carcinoma, melanoma, renal cell or head and neck cancer. Partial responses were observed in three patients, of whom one had hepatocellular carcinoma and two had cutaneous melanoma.

Prior autoimmune disease or systemic immunosuppression barred patients. Assay used: immunoSEQ multiplex PCR; TCRdb lists only in-frame clones, some missing. Among some 86,000 clones listed, 80% to 95% were seen once. This clone has more than one count but fewer than ten. The clonotype was recovered from an adult with an advanced solid tumor such as melanoma, head and neck, liver or kidney cancer. This specimen was CD4+ or CD8+ T cells sorted from blood, taken in a trial of the OX40 agonist ivuxolimab.

The chain's CDR3 is CASSLGGPGGAVTEAFF. CDR3 DNA: TGCGCCAGCAGCTTGGGGGGTCCAGGAGGGGCGGTCACTGAAGCTTTCTTT. The V gene is TRBV5-1, the J gene TRBJ1-1; possible D gene TRBD1, 5 bases. V gave up 0 bases and J gave up 4 bases, with 19 bases separating them. Germline-derived CDR1 and CDR2 are SGHRS and YFSETQ. The CDR3 is 17 amino acids.